This entry lists 9 T cell receptor beta chains sequenced from one sample in a study of blood T cell repertoires in COVID-19. Profiled with immunoSEQ multiplex PCR; TCRdb holds only in-frame clones, not every one. There are hundreds of thousands of clones in the sample; around nine tenths occur only once, and 4.1% lies in the top ten. The sequenced sample was PBMCs or T cells enriched from blood (not recorded which). All receptors come from a woman younger than 45 who had recovered from COVID-19.

The chain employs TRBV5-1 and TRBJ2-3; TRBD1 might be the D (6 bases). Trimming pared 1 base from V and 2 bases from J, leaving 14 bases between. CDR3 length: 16 residues. Looked up from germline, CDR1 is SGHRS and CDR2 is YFSETQ. The CDR3 DNA follows: TGCGCCAGCAGCTTGTGGGACAATTTTGACACAGATACGCAGTATTTT. Residues: CASSLWDNFDTDTQYF.

The gene calls are TRBV12-3 or TRBV12-4 and TRBJ1-1; D may be TRBD1 (6 bases). V lost 6 bases, J lost 8 bases, and 16 bases lay in between. CDR3 length equals 13 residues. CDR3 sequence reads: CASRPTNQGEAFF. The CDR3 DNA is TGTGCCAGCAGACCAACCAACCAGGGGGAAGCTTTCTTT.

The V gene is TRBV19, the J gene TRBJ2-2; 8 nucleotides line up with TRBD1. Germline V gives CDR1 LNHDA, CDR2 SQIVND (reference sequence). V dropped 7 bases and J dropped 5; count of bases not matched to a gene: 6. The CDR3 spans 14 residues. The DNA of the CDR3 is TGTGCCAGTATGGCAGGGGGCAATACCGGGGAGCTGTTTTTT. Its protein product is CASMAGGNTGELFF.

The chain links TRBV7-2 to TRBJ1-3, with a possible D match to TRBD1 (5 bases). Trimming removed 1 base at V and 4 bases at J, with 20 bases between. The CDR3 is 18 amino acids. Per germline, CDR1 SGHTA and CDR2 FQGNSA. The CDR3 DNA reads TGTGCCAGCAGCTTAGGGGGGTCGGGGACTTTGAGGGGAAACACCATATATTTT. This codes for CASSLGGSGTLRGNTIYF.

J is TRBJ2-7 and V is TRBV6-6; tentatively, D is TRBD1 (6 bases). The germline V gene encodes CDR1 MNHNY and CDR2 SVGAGI (reference sequence). V dropped 6 bases and J dropped 4 bases, with 13 bases sitting between them. CDR3 size: 13 residues. The CDR3: CASSSRGGYEQYF. CDR3 DNA: TGTGCCAGCAGCTCTAGAGGGGGATACGAGCAGTACTTC.

This chain connects TRBV6-1 to TRBJ1-4, with D unresolved. The CDR3 spans 13 residues. Deletions cut 2 bases from V and 7 bases from J, with 8 bases between. Germline CDR1 MNHNS, CDR2 SASEGT. CDR3 DNA: TGTGCCAGCAGTGAATATACAGCTGAAAAACTGTTTTTT. Protein: CASSEYTAEKLFF.

V gene TRBV12-3 or TRBV12-4 combines with J gene TRBJ1-1; D ambiguous. The CDR3 contains 13 residues. V was clipped by 1 base and J by 2 bases, with 5 bases between them. CDR3 DNA: TGTGCCAGCAGTTTAGACAGCAACACTGAAGCTTTCTTT. Its protein product is CASSLDSNTEAFF.

The gene calls are TRBV5-1 and TRBJ2-1, with TRBD1 identical over 7 bases. Trimming at V came to 4 bases and at J to 4 bases, leaving 8 bases not matched to a gene. CDR1 and CDR2 from the germline V gene are SGHRS and YFSETQ. CDR3 size: 15 residues. The CDR3 sequence: CASSTGTEGYNEQFF. CDR3 DNA sequence: TGCGCCAGCAGCACGGGGACAGAGGGATACAATGAGCAGTTCTTC. Complete variable domain (other parts from reference TRBV5-1 and TRBJ2-1): KAGVTQTPRYLIKTRGQQVTLSCSPISGHRSVSWYQQTPGQGLQFLFEYFSETQRNKGNFPGRFSGRQFSNSRSEMNVSTLELGDSALYLCASSTGTEGYNEQFFGPGTRLTVL.

This sequence joins TRBV7-3 and TRBJ1-6; weak D call: TRBD1 (6 bases). There are 14 residues in the CDR3. Germline CDR1 reads SGHTA; CDR2 reads FQGTGA. Deletions cut 4 bases from V and 3 bases from J, with 7 bases between. This CDR3 is CASSSQGYNSPLHF. The CDR3 DNA follows: TGTGCCAGCAGCTCACAGGGCTATAATTCACCCCTCCACTTT.